Many counts were recorded for the clone carrying this TCR beta chain. Antigen: not known. What was amplified from RNA transcripts were TCR beta CDR3 regions. Using the HTBI primer set, a first-round RT-PCR was run on the TCR CDR3. Using its own MiXCR run on the multiplex PCR reads, TCRdb lists one record per CDR3 protein. The table records 500,000 to 750,000 distinct CDR3 sequences, roughly 50% of them present only once. Trimming cost V 7 bases and J 3 bases, with 12 bases left between them. The CDR3 consists of 13 residues. This sample was taken from a study of T cells in Graves' hyperthyroidism and ophthalmopathy. Study-level findings and limits: Most thyroid clonotypes expanded above 0.001 were also detected in blood.

Over 18 months, lack of ophthalmopathy progression marked Graves' hyperthyroidism as stable. This receptor was obtained from a woman between 18 and 30 years old with Graves' hyperthyroidism. Sequenced material: peripheral blood or thyroid tissue (not recorded which). The chain is built from TRBV12-3 or TRBV12-4 and TRBJ1-1; a weak D match, TRBD1 (5 bases). The CDR3 DNA sequence: TGTGCCAGCACAGCTCAAGGGGACACTGAAGCTTTCTTT. Its translation: CASTAQGDTEAFF.